This TCR beta chain was captured in a study of cytotoxic CD8 clonotypes in ibrutinib-treated CLL. Study summary: The patients comprised some 10 relapsed/refractory and about 15 treatment-naive cases, around 17 IGHV unmutated.

Study findings and constraints: Rising at ibrutinib response, clonality subsequently fell back toward baseline at progression. There were differences in sampling times between sustained-remission and progressing patients. Circulating CD8+ T-cell counts were tracked by baseline clonality, which exceeded that of age-matched healthy donors.

The assay was immunoSEQ multiplex PCR, and TCRdb's table has in-frame clones only and misses some. Of 10,000 to 15,000 clones listed, under 80% are singletons. From germline, CDR1 is MNHNS and CDR2 SASEGT. V was clipped by 5 bases and J by 7 bases; unmatched bases: 7. This CDR3 has 14 residues. With respect to this clone: Antigen specificity is unknown.

This receptor was identified in a human donor with chronic lymphocytic leukemia. The material was PBMCs, obtained before ibrutinib treatment. The chain employs TRBV6-1 and TRBJ1-5, with 8 bases lining up with TRBD1. The CDR3: CASSSQTGEQPQHF. CDR3 nucleotide sequence: TGTGCCAGCAGTAGCCAGACAGGGGAACAGCCCCAGCATTTT.